This T cell receptor (beta chain) is from a study of brain metastases from non-small cell lung cancer (dated by TCRdb to the late 2010s). With regard to the full study: The study profiled the immune microenvironment of paired resected primary tumors and brain metastases from non-small-cell lung cancer patients.

V gives up 0 bases and J gives up 7 bases, and the segment between their germline ends measures 15 bases. The CDR3 starts with the cysteine, ends with the phenylalanine, and has 15 residues. Only the CDR3 portion is preserved as DNA: 45 bases, with reading frame beginning at the first base. The germline V gene supplies CDR1 MNHEY and CDR2 SVGAGI. The paper as a whole reports these results and caveats: T-cell infiltration was lower in brain metastases than in primary tumors (P < 0.001). Paired brain metastases and primary tumors largely shared TCR repertoires, although T-cell densities in the metastases were sparse. T-cell clones were apparently expanded in 64% of brain metastases relative to the matched primary tumors.

Library preparation was by the immunoSEQ multiplex PCR assay. T-cell receptor beta chain repertoire sequencing was carried out together with a 770-gene immune expression panel. This immuneACCESS table, as held by TCRdb, lists in-frame sequences with V and J called but not all clones. Of the missing ones, under half trace to an unresolved V gene in checked studies; the others have no known cause. The sample table holds fewer than 1,500 clones, of which more than 75% were seen once. The ten largest clonotypes hold about 15% of the sample. The cohort comprised over 35 patients with surgically resected non-small-cell lung cancer who had both primary tumor and brain metastasis specimens. Tumor specimens were archival formalin-fixed, paraffin-embedded tissues. With regard to this clone: The antigen it recognizes is unknown. The record has no base qualities; no much larger clone is one base away.

The rearranged segments are TRBV6-5 and TRBJ2-5; the D element might be TRBD1 or TRBD2, as each aligns at 7 bases. The sequence derives from a donor aged 40 or older with non-small cell lung cancer. The sample was tissue from a brain metastasis. This specimen's cell subset or site label, interpreted: resected brain metastasis paired with primary lung tumor. The DNA is as follows: TGTGCCAGCAGTTACTCGGGGAGGGGGCTTGTGACCCAGTACTTC. This encodes CASSYSGRGLVTQYF.